Shown below are 8 T cell receptor beta chains from a single sample sequenced in a study of blood T cells in healthy people across ages. Together with a sample-barcoded 5' primer, a J-beta primer mix was included in a second PCR lasting roughly 6 to 12 cycles. TCRdb reprocessed the 5' RACE reads with MiXCR, giving one entry per CDR3 protein. The sample comprises about 1.6 million distinct CDR3 sequences, roughly 30% of which are singletons, and about 11% rests with the top ten. The sequenced material came from blood. These receptors were taken from a woman in her twenties or thirties in good health.

This clonotype was detected many times. This chain links TRBV4-1 with TRBJ2-7, with D possibly being TRBD1 or TRBD2 (5 bases each). The CDR3 is made up of 14 amino acids. Germline assignment: CDR1 MGHRA and CDR2 YSYEKL. V gave up 3 bases and J gave up 5 bases, with 14 bases separating them. The CDR3 reads CASSHQAGTHEQYF. The CDR3 region has the DNA TGCGCCAGCAGCCATCAGGCAGGGACCCACGAGCAGTACTTC.

The chain employs TRBV7-8 and TRBJ2-7; D tentatively fits TRBD1 or TRBD2 (5 bases each). The CDR3 has 14 amino acids. Per the germline V gene, CDR1 is SGHVS and CDR2 is FQNEAQ. V was pared by 5 bases and J by 3 bases, with 14 bases between. CDR3 sequence: CASSPGTEFYEQYF. The CDR3 nucleotides are TGTGCCAGCAGCCCAGGGACCGAATTCTACGAGCAGTACTTC. Full variable domain (rest looked up from reference TRBV7-8 and TRBJ2-7): GAGVSQSPRYKVAKRGQDVALRCDPISGHVSLFWYQQALGQGPEFLTYFQNEAQLDKSGLPSDRFFAERPEGSVSTLKIQRTQQEDSAVYLCASSPGTEFYEQYFGPGTRLTVT.

The chain has TRBV20-1 and TRBJ1-1; D uncertain. This CDR3 region has 14 residues. Germline V lookup: CDR1 DFQATT, CDR2 SNEGSKA (reference sequence). Trimming shortened V by 4 bases and J by 10 bases, and 22 bases separated the two germline ends. In DNA, the CDR3 is TGCAGTGCTAATCTGATTCGAATGAAGAGCGGAGCTTTCTTT. Its protein product is CSANLIRMKSGAFF.

The table lists this clonotype with a few counts. The chain is built from TRBV18 and TRBJ1-1; D might be TRBD1 (6 bases). CDR3 length equals 14 residues. Trimming took 6 bases from V and 4 from J, leaving 15 bases between them. Germline V lookup: CDR1 KGHSH, CDR2 LQKENI. CDR3 DNA: TGTGCCAGCTCTCCCAACTCACAGGGCACTGAAGCTTTCTTT. Its translation: CASSPNSQGTEAFF.

The chain uses TRBV18 and TRBJ2-3; unclear D gene. There are 13 residues in the CDR3. The germline V gene has CDR1 KGHSH and CDR2 LQKENI. Trimming left V 1 base short and J 6 bases short, with 8 bases between. For the CDR3, the DNA is TGTGCCAGCTCACCACGGGCCAAGGATACGCAGTATTTT. This codes for CASSPRAKDTQYF.

The chain recombines TRBV7-3 with TRBJ2-3; 7 positions match TRBD2. Germline values: CDR1 SGHTA, CDR2 FQGTGA. The ends lost 5 bases at V and 2 bases at J; junction bases unmatched: 4. The CDR3 totals 14 residues. The DNA for the CDR3 is TGTGCCAGCAGCAACAGCGGGAACACAGATACGCAGTATTTT. Residues: CASSNSGNTDTQYF.

This clonotype has a count of ten or more. CDR3 in DNA: TGTGCCAGCAGCCCAGGGGGCATTTACGAGCAGTACTTC. Amino acid sequence: CASSPGGIYEQYF. The chain joins TRBV5-6 to TRBJ2-7; 8 bases are a match to TRBD1. From germline, CDR1 is SGHDT and CDR2 YYEEEE. The ends lost 4 bases at V and 4 bases at J; junction bases unmatched: 4. This CDR3 has 13 residues. Drawing the rest from reference TRBV5-6 and TRBJ2-7, the complete variable domain is DAGVTQSPTHLIKTRGQQVTLRCSPKSGHDTVSWYQQALGQGPQFIFQYYEEEERQRGNFPDRFSGHQFPNYSSELNVNALLLGDSALYLCASSPGGIYEQYFGPGTRLTVT.

This clonotype was seen only a few times. J is TRBJ2-5 and V is TRBV20-1, with D perhaps TRBD2 (7 bases). This CDR3 contains 15 residues. The germline gives CDR1 DFQATT, CDR2 SNEGSKA (reference sequence). V dropped 0 bases and J dropped 5 bases, with 16 bases sitting between them. CDR3 loop: CSAREEGGPWETQYF. CDR3 nucleotide sequence: TGCAGTGCTAGAGAGGAGGGGGGGCCTTGGGAGACCCAGTACTTC.